A selection of T cell receptor beta chains follows, all from one sample in a study of blood T cell repertoires in COVID-19. Some clones are missing from TCRdb's copy, which holds only in-frame ones; the method was immunoSEQ multiplex PCR. The sample includes 56,000 or so clones, 85% to 90% seen only once; the top ten take about a fifth. The sample was peripheral blood. All receptors derive from a woman aged 80 or older with active COVID-19. Each CDR3 is given with its conserved first and last residue. A D gene is named only where the DNA matches it firmly. Only part of the rows carry a size: once, few, many, or a class if the clone is expanded.

v_call: TRBV5-4
j_call: TRBJ2-1
clone_size: NA
d_call: TRBD2
cdr3_aa: CASSLVVAGDEQFF
cdr3_nt: TGTGCCAGCAGCTTGGTGGTAGCGGGGGATGAGCAGTTCTTC

v_call: TRBV5-1
j_call: TRBJ2-7
clone_size: NA
d_call: TRBD1
cdr3_aa: CASSQTGTDFYEQYF
cdr3_nt: TGCGCCAGCAGCCAAACCGGGACAGACTTTTACGAGCAGTACTTC

v_call: TRBV12-3/TRBV12-4
j_call: TRBJ1-2
clone_size: NA
d_call: TRBD1
cdr3_aa: CASSRGLNYGYTF
cdr3_nt: TGTGCCAGCAGTAGGGGGCTAAACTATGGCTACACCTTC

v_call: TRBV4-2
j_call: TRBJ2-3
clone_size: once
d_call: TRBD1
cdr3_aa: CASSPWTGAGDTQYF
cdr3_nt: TGTGCCAGCAGCCCCTGGACAGGGGCGGGAGATACGCAGTATTTT

v_call: TRBV3-1/TRBV3-2
j_call: TRBJ2-3
clone_size: NA
d_call: NA
cdr3_aa: CASSSARGTDTQYF
cdr3_nt: TGTGCCAGCAGTTCCGCCCGCGGGACAGATACGCAGTATTTT

v_call: TRBV18
j_call: TRBJ1-1
clone_size: NA
d_call: NA
cdr3_aa: CASSPRPLGTEAFF
cdr3_nt: TGTGCCAGCTCACCCAGGCCCTTAGGTACTGAAGCTTTCTTT

v_call: TRBV28
j_call: TRBJ1-6
clone_size: NA
d_call: TRBD1
cdr3_aa: CASGGQGANSPLHF
cdr3_nt: TGTGCCAGCGGAGGACAGGGGGCGAATTCACCCCTCCACTTT

v_call: TRBV28
j_call: TRBJ1-2
clone_size: once
d_call: TRBD1
cdr3_aa: CASRGQGYGYTF
cdr3_nt: TGTGCCAGCAGAGGACAGGGTTACGGCTACACCTTC

v_call: TRBV6-1
j_call: TRBJ2-7
clone_size: NA
d_call: TRBD2
cdr3_aa: CASSEALAGTYEQYF
cdr3_nt: TGTGCCAGCAGTGAAGCGTTAGCGGGTACCTACGAGCAGTACTTC

v_call: TRBV4-1
j_call: TRBJ2-3
clone_size: once
d_call: TRBD2
cdr3_aa: CASSQEWTSGNTDTQYF
cdr3_nt: TGCGCCAGCAGCCAAGAGTGGACTAGCGGGAACACAGATACGCAGTATTTT

v_call: TRBV5-4
j_call: TRBJ2-3
clone_size: NA
d_call: TRBD2
cdr3_aa: CASSSRTRASDTQYF
cdr3_nt: TGTGCCAGCAGCTCCCGGACTAGAGCATCAGATACGCAGTATTTT

v_call: TRBV5-1
j_call: TRBJ2-1
clone_size: once
d_call: TRBD2
cdr3_aa: CASSLDAPSGGYNEQFF
cdr3_nt: TGCGCCAGCAGCTTGGATGCCCCTAGCGGGGGCTACAATGAGCAGTTCTTC

v_call: TRBV28
j_call: TRBJ2-7
clone_size: once
d_call: TRBD1
cdr3_aa: CASRTARDRFSYEQYF
cdr3_nt: TGTGCCAGCAGAACCGCCCGGGACAGGTTCTCCTACGAGCAGTACTTC

v_call: TRBV6-5
j_call: TRBJ2-7
clone_size: NA
d_call: NA
cdr3_aa: CASSLAPAGEQYF
cdr3_nt: TGTGCCAGCAGTTTAGCCCCCGCGGGGGAGCAGTACTTC

v_call: TRBV2
j_call: TRBJ2-5
clone_size: NA
d_call: NA
cdr3_aa: CASSQEAQETQYF
cdr3_nt: TGTGCCAGCAGCCAAGAGGCGCAAGAGACCCAGTACTTC

v_call: TRBV7-2
j_call: TRBJ2-2
clone_size: NA
d_call: NA
cdr3_aa: CASSLIRAGELFF
cdr3_nt: TGTGCCAGCAGCTTAATTCGGGCCGGGGAGCTGTTTTTT

v_call: TRBV9
j_call: TRBJ2-2
clone_size: NA
d_call: NA
cdr3_aa: CASSPSRGIGTGELFF
cdr3_nt: TGTGCCAGCAGCCCGAGTAGGGGGATCGGCACCGGGGAGCTGTTTTTT

v_call: TRBV6-2/TRBV6-3
j_call: TRBJ1-5
clone_size: NA
d_call: NA
cdr3_aa: CASSSRLNGGNQPQHF
cdr3_nt: TGTGCCAGCAGTTCTCGACTCAACGGAGGCAATCAGCCCCAGCATTTT

v_call: TRBV6-1
j_call: TRBJ2-1
clone_size: few
d_call: TRBD2
cdr3_aa: CASSEGSGLAGGLFYNEQFF
cdr3_nt: TGTGCCAGCAGTGAAGGGTCGGGACTAGCGGGGGGCCTTTTCTACAATGAGCAGTTCTTC

v_call: TRBV6-2/TRBV6-3
j_call: TRBJ2-1
clone_size: NA
d_call: TRBD2
cdr3_aa: CASSRGLAGNEQFF
cdr3_nt: TGTGCCAGCAGTCGGGGACTAGCGGGCAATGAGCAGTTCTTC

v_call: TRBV10-3
j_call: TRBJ1-3
clone_size: NA
d_call: NA
cdr3_aa: CAISDPAGLKGRNTIYF
cdr3_nt: TGTGCCATCAGTGACCCGGCGGGACTTAAGGGCAGAAACACCATATATTTT

v_call: TRBV5-4
j_call: TRBJ2-3
clone_size: NA
d_call: TRBD2
cdr3_aa: CASSLEGGGSSDTQYF
cdr3_nt: TGTGCCAGCAGCTTGGAAGGCGGGGGGTCGTCGGATACGCAGTATTTT

v_call: TRBV5-5
j_call: TRBJ2-5
clone_size: NA
d_call: TRBD2
cdr3_aa: CASSLYWAGGQETQYF
cdr3_nt: TGTGCCAGCAGCTTGTATTGGGCGGGGGGCCAAGAGACCCAGTACTTC

v_call: TRBV9
j_call: TRBJ1-1
clone_size: NA
d_call: NA
cdr3_aa: CASSVGGAEAFF
cdr3_nt: TGTGCCAGCAGCGTAGGGGGGGCTGAAGCTTTCTTT

v_call: TRBV10-3
j_call: TRBJ2-1
clone_size: NA
d_call: NA
cdr3_aa: CAISVENGDEQFF
cdr3_nt: TGTGCCATCAGTGTAGAAAATGGTGATGAGCAGTTCTTC

v_call: TRBV2
j_call: TRBJ1-1
clone_size: NA
d_call: NA
cdr3_aa: CASSVLAKNTEAFF
cdr3_nt: TGTGCCAGCAGTGTATTAGCGAAGAACACTGAAGCTTTCTTT

v_call: TRBV5-1
j_call: TRBJ2-2
clone_size: NA
d_call: NA
cdr3_aa: CASSGAVNTGELFF
cdr3_nt: TGCGCCAGCAGCGGAGCGGTGAACACCGGGGAGCTGTTTTTT

v_call: TRBV9
j_call: TRBJ1-5
clone_size: NA
d_call: NA
cdr3_aa: CASSLTDGRNQPQHF
cdr3_nt: TGTGCCAGCAGCTTGACAGACGGACGCAATCAGCCCCAGCATTTT

v_call: TRBV9
j_call: TRBJ1-1
clone_size: once
d_call: NA
cdr3_aa: CASSLWGDTEAFF
cdr3_nt: TGTGCCAGCAGTCTGTGGGGGGACACTGAAGCTTTCTTT